Described below is a single TCR beta chain sequence and its context. This sample was taken from a study of blood T cell repertoires in COVID-19. The wider study: From the United States, Italy and Spain came samples of acute and convalescent COVID-19. From T cells, B-cell-depleted T cells, or PBMCs came the material, which was cDNA or gDNA.

Original data processing: Estimates of nucleated cell counts were drawn from the amplification of reference gene primers. Repertoires were generated with immunoSEQ multiplex PCR, while TCRdb's copy carries only in-frame clones and drops some. The V and J calls and clone size were taken over from that table, and D and trimming were inferred from the DNA. The repertoire consists of 90,000 to 100,000 clones, with 85% to 90% occurring once and the leading ten covering roughly 14%. This receptor was identified in a human donor in a cohort sampled during active COVID-19. The sample consisted of peripheral blood.

In DNA form, the CDR3 reads TGTGCCAGCAGTTTGTCTAGGAGGAGCTCTGGAAACACCATATATTTT. It specifies CASSLSRRSSGNTIYF. The rearrangement links TRBV28 to TRBJ1-3; D gene uncertain. The length of the CDR3 is 16 residues. Trimming took 3 bases from V and 0 from J, leaving 12 bases between them. The germline V gene encodes CDR1 MDHEN and CDR2 SYDVKM. Complete variable domain (other parts from reference TRBV28 and TRBJ1-3): DVKVTQSSRYLVKRTGEKVFLECVQDMDHENMFWYRQDPGLGLRLIYFSYDVKMKEKGDIPEGYSVSREKKERFSLILESASTNQTSMYLCASSLSRRSSGNTIYFGEGSWLTVV.